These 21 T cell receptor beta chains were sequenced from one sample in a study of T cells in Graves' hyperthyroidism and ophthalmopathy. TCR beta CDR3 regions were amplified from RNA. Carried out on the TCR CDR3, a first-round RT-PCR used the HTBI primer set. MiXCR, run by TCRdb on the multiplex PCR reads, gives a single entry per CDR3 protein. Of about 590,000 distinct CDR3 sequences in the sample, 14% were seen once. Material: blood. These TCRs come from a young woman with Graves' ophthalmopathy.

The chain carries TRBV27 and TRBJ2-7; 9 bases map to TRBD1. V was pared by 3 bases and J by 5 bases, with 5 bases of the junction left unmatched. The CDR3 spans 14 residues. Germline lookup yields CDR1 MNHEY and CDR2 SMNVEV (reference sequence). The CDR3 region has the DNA TGTGCCAGCAGTTTCAAACAGGGGGCCGACGAGCAGTACTTC. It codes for CASSFKQGADEQYF.

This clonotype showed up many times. Here the CDR3 reads CASSSGVDTEAFF. CDR3 bases: TGTGCCAGCAGCTCCGGGGTGGACACTGAAGCTTTCTTT. The V gene is TRBV7-9, the J gene TRBJ1-1; the D is unclear. The germline V gene encodes CDR1 SEHNR and CDR2 FQNEAQ (reference sequence). Trimming stripped 4 bases from V and 3 bases from J, with 9 bases between. CDR3 length: 13 residues. Drawing the rest from reference TRBV7-9 and TRBJ1-1, the complete variable domain is DTGVSQNPRHKITKRGQNVTFRCDPISEHNRLYWYRQTLGQGPEFLTYFQNEAQLEKSRLLSDRFSAERPKGSFSTLEIQRTEQGDSAMYLCASSSGVDTEAFFGQGTRLTVV.

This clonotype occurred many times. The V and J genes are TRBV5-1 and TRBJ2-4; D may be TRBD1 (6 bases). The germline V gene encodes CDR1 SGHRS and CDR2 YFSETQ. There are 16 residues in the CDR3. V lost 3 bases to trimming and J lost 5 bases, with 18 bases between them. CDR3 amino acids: CASSSPNRDTENIQYF. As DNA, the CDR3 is TGCGCCAGCAGCTCGCCAAACCGGGACACTGAAAACATTCAGTACTTC. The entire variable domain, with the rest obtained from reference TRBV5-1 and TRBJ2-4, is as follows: KAGVTQTPRYLIKTRGQQVTLSCSPISGHRSVSWYQQTPGQGLQFLFEYFSETQRNKGNFPGRFSGRQFSNSRSEMNVSTLELGDSALYLCASSSPNRDTENIQYFGAGTRLSVL.

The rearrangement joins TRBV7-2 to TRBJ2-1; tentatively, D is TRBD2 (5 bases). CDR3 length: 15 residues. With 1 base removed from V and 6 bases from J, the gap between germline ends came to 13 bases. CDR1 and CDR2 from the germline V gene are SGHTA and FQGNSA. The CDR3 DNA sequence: TGTGCCAGCAGCTTAGATGCTAGCTCCCGCAATGAGCAGTTCTTC. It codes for CASSLDASSRNEQFF.

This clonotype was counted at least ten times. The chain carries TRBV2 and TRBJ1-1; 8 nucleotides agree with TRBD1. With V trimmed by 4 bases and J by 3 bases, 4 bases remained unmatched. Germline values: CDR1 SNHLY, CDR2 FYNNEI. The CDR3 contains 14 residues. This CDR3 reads CASSGQGLHTEAFF. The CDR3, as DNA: TGTGCCAGCAGTGGACAGGGGCTTCACACTGAAGCTTTCTTT.

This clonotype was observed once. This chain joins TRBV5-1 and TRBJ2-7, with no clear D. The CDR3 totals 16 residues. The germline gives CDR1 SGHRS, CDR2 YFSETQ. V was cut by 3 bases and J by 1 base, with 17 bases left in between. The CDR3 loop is CASSSEMGSPSYEQYF. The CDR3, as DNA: TGCGCCAGCAGCTCGGAGATGGGGTCCCCATCCTACGAGCAGTACTTC.

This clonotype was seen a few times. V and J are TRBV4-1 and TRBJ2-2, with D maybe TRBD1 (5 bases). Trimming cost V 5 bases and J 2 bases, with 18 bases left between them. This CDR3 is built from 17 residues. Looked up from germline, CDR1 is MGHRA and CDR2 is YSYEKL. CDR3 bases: TGCGCCAGCAGCTTCCCCATGGGGCAGCCTAACACCGGGGAGCTGTTTTTT. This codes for CASSFPMGQPNTGELFF.

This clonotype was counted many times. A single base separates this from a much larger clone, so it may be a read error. The CDR3 here is CASSWDGNTEAFF. CDR3 bases: TGTGCCAGCAGCTGGGACGGGAACACTGAAGCTTTCTTT. The genes are TRBV5-6 and TRBJ1-1; D possibly corresponds to TRBD1 (5 bases). In germline, CDR1 is SGHDT, CDR2 YYEEEE. V dropped 3 bases and J dropped 1 base, with 7 bases sitting between them. The CDR3 spans 13 residues. The full variable domain, its missing parts supplied by reference TRBV5-6 and TRBJ1-1, is DAGVTQSPTHLIKTRGQQVTLRCSPKSGHDTVSWYQQALGQGPQFIFQYYEEEERQRGNFPDRFSGHQFPNYSSELNVNALLLGDSALYLCASSWDGNTEAFFGQGTRLTVV.

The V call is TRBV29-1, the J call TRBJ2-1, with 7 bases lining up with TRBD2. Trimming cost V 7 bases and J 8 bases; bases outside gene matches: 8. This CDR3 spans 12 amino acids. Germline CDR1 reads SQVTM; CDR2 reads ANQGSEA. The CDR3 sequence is CSAGGVSDEQFF. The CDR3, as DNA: TGCAGCGCTGGGGGGGTCTCCGATGAGCAGTTCTTC.

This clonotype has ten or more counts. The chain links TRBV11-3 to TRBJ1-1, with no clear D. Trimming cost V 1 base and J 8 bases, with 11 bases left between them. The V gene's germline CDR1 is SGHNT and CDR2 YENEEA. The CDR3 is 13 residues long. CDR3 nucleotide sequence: TGTGCCAGCAGCTTAGGAATTCGGTCGGAAGCTTTCTTT. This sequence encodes CASSLGIRSEAFF.

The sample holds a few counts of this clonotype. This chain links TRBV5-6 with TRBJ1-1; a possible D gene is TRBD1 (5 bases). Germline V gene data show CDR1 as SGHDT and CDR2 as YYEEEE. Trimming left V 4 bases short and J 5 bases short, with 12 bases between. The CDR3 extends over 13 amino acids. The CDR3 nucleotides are TGTGCCAGCAGCCGCGGGGGGGTGACTGAAGCTTTCTTT. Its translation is CASSRGGVTEAFF.

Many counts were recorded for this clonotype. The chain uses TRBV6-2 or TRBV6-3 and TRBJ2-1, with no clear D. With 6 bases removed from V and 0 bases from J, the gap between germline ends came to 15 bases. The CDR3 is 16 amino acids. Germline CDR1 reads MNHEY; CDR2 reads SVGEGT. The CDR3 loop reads CASSRYGNPSYNEQFF. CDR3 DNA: TGTGCCAGCAGCCGCTACGGAAACCCCTCCTACAATGAGCAGTTCTTC.

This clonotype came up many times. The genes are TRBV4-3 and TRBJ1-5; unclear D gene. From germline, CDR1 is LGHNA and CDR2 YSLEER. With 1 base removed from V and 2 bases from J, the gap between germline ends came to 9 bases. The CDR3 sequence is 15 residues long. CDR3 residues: CASSQGRQGNQPQHF. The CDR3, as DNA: TGCGCCAGCAGCCAAGGGAGGCAGGGCAATCAGCCCCAGCATTTT.

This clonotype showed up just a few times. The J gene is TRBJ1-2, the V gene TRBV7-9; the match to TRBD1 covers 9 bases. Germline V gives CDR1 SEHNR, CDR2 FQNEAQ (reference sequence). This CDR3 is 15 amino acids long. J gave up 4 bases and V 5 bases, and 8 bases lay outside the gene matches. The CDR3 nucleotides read TGTGCCAGCAGCCTCACCGGGACAGGGACCTATGGCTACACCTTC. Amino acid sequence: CASSLTGTGTYGYTF. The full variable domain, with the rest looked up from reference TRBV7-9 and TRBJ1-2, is DTGVSQNPRHKITKRGQNVTFRCDPISEHNRLYWYRQTLGQGPEFLTYFQNEAQLEKSRLLSDRFSAERPKGSFSTLEIQRTEQGDSAMYLCASSLTGTGTYGYTFGSGTRLTVV.

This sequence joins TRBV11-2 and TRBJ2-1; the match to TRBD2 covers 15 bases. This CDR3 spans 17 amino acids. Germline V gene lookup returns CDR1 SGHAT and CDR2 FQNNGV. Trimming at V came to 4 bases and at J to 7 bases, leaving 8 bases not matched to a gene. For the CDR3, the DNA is TGTGCCAGCAGCTCCGGACTAGCGGGAGGGCCTGATAATGAGCAGTTCTTC. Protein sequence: CASSSGLAGGPDNEQFF.

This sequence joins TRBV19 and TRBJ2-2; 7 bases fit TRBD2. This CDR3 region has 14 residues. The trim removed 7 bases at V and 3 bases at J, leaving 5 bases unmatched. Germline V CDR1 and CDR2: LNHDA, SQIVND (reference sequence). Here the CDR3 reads CASILAGDTGELFF. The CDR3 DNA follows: TGTGCCAGTATTCTGGCGGGGGACACCGGGGAGCTGTTTTTT.

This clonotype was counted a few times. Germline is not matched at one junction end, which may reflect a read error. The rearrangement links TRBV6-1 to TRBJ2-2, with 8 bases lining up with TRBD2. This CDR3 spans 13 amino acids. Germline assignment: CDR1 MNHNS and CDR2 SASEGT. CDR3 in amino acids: CACSPAGAGELFF. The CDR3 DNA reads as TGTGCCTGCAGCCCAGCGGGGGCCGGGGAGCTGTTTTTT.

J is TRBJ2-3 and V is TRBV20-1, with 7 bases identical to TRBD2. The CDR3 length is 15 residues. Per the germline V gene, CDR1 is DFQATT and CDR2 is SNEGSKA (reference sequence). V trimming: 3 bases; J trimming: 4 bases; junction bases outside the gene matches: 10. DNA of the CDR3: TGCAGTGCTAGGTTACTAGCGAGGACCCCAGATACGCAGTATTTT. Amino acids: CSARLLARTPDTQYF.

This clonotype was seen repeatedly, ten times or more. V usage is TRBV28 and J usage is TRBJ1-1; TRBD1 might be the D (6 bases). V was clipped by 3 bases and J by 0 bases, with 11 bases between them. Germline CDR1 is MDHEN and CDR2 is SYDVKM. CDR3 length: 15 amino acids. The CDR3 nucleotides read TGTGCCAGCAGTTTCCAGGGGCGCATGAACACTGAAGCTTTCTTT. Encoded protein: CASSFQGRMNTEAFF.

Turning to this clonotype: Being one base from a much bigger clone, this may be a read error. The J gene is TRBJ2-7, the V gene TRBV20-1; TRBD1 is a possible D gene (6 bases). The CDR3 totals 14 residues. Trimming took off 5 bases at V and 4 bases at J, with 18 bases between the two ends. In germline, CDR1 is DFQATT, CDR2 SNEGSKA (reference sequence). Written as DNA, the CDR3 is TGCAGTGCTTTCCCCTCGAGGGGGTTGTACGAGCAGTACTTC. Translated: CSAFPSRGLYEQYF.

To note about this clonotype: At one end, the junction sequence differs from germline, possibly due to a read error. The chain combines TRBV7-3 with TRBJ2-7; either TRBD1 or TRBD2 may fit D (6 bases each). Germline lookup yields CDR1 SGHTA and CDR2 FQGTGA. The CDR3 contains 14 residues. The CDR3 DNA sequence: TGTGCCGGCAGCCGCGGGACACTGGGTTCAGAGCAGTACTTC. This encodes CAGSRGTLGSEQYF.